This is a list of T cell receptor beta chains from one sample in a study of blood T cell repertoires in COVID-19. Clones were read by immunoSEQ multiplex PCR, and TCRdb kept only the in-frame ones, dropping some. The data contain fewer than 450,000 clones, under 95% of them singletons. Specimen: peripheral blood. These receptor sequences come from a woman between 18 and 30 years old who had recovered from COVID-19. Each CDR3 is given with its conserved first and last residue.

TRBJ2-1	TRBV19	CASSLRTSGNNVPFF
TRBJ1-2	TRBV14	CASMGSPNYGYTF
TRBJ1-2	TRBV6-5	CASKKPGSNYGYTF
TRBJ2-2	TRBV7-8	CASARRTGGIGELFF
TRBJ2-1	TRBV7-2	CASSLGAYGNNEQFF
TRBJ1-5	TRBV20-1	CSASKTGERSQPQHF
TRBJ2-5	TRBV2	CASSGSSGNGETQYF
TRBJ1-1	TRBV7-9	CASTAPADEGAFF
TRBJ2-1	TRBV20-1	CSASGGPPYNEQFF
TRBJ1-1	TRBV9	CASSGQGHTEAFF
TRBJ2-3	TRBV11-2	CASSFTGPTDTQYF
TRBJ2-2	TRBV6-6	CASSVLAGGVTGELFF
TRBJ2-5	TRBV11-3	CASSPEYQETQYF
TRBJ2-3	TRBV23-1	CASSQEDNCTDTQYF
TRBJ1-5	TRBV4-3	CASSQDLRYNQPQHF
TRBJ2-2	TRBV6-2/TRBV6-3	CASSYSTLGQGGNTGELFF
TRBJ1-1	TRBV7-9	CASSLRRGLNTEAFF
TRBJ1-4	TRBV10-3	CAISAGLTGMNEKLFF
TRBJ1-4	TRBV18	CASSPPGQGGEKLFF
TRBJ1-2	TRBV29-1	CSVPVPTENYGYTF
TRBJ2-5	TRBV11-3	CASSLKSTGETQYF
TRBJ1-6	TRBV25-1	CASSEFAGLNSPLHF
TRBJ2-1	TRBV6-5	CASYGGSLSYNEQFF
TRBJ1-3	TRBV10-3	CAISGRGTSGNTIYF
TRBJ2-3	TRBV4-3	CASSQDSAGGPTDTQYF
TRBJ2-1	TRBV7-9	CASSRPGTSDTFEQFF
TRBJ1-2	TRBV18	CASSPLRDYGYTF
TRBJ1-2	TRBV6-5	CASSYSAGWDGYTF
TRBJ1-2	TRBV5-4	CASSSPPGAGALGYGYTF
TRBJ1-3	TRBV30	CAWSVETGNTIYF
TRBJ2-5	TRBV11-2	CASSSNREGETQYF
TRBJ2-2	TRBV11-2	CASSLSHPPGRHTGELFF
TRBJ1-2	TRBV7-8	CASSPRQGASMGVTF
TRBJ1-2	TRBV6-2/TRBV6-3	CASSYTGQPTNYGYTF
TRBJ2-1	TRBV5-1	CASRPHSGQSYNEQFF
TRBJ2-3	TRBV3-1/TRBV3-2	CASSPQVLAGADTQYF
TRBJ1-2	TRBV4-1	CASSQEGARGYTF
TRBJ1-2	TRBV5-6	CASSFLAGQGNYGYTF
TRBJ1-2	TRBV27	CASSLSAGSYGYTF
TRBJ1-1	TRBV30	CAWGLLNTEAFF
TRBJ2-3	TRBV5-4	CASSGLAGDTQYF
TRBJ1-2	TRBV4-3	CASSQDWDSNYGYTF